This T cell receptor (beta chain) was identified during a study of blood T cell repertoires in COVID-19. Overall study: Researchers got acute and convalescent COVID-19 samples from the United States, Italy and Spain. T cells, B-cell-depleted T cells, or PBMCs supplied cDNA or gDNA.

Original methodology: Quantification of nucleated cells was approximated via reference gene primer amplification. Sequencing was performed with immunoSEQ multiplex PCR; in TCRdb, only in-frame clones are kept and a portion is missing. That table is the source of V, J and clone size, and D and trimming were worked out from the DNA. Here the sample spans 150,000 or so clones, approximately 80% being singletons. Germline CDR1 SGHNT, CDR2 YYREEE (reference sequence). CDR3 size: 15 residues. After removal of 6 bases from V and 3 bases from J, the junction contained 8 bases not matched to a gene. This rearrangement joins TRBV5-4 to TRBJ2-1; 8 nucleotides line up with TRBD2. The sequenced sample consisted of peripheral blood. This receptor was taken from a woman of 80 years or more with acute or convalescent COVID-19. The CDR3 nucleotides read TGTGCCAGCACCCAAGCGGGGGTGGTCTACAATGAGCAGTTCTTC. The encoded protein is CASTQAGVVYNEQFF.